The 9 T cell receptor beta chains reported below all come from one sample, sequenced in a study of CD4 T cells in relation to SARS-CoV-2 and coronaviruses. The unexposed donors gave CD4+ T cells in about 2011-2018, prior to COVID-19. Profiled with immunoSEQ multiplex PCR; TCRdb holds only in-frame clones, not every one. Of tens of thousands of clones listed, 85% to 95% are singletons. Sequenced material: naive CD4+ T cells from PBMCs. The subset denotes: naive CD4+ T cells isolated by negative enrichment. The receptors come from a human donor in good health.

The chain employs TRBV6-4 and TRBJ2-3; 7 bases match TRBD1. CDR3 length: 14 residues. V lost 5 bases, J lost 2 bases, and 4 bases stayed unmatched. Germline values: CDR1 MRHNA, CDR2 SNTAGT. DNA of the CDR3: TGTGCCAGCAGTCGGGACAGAATCACAGATACGCAGTATTTT. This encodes CASSRDRITDTQYF.

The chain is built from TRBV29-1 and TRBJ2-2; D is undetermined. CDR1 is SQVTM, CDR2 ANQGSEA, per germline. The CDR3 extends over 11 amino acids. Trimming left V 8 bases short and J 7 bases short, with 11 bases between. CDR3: CSHRLGGELFF. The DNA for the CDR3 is TGCAGCCATCGACTGGGCGGGGAGCTGTTTTTT.

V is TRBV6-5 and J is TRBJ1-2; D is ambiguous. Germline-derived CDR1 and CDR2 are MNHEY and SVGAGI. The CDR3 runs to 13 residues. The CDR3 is CAPSRRLDYGYTF. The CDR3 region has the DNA TGTGCTCCGAGCCGCAGACTTGACTATGGCTACACCTTC.

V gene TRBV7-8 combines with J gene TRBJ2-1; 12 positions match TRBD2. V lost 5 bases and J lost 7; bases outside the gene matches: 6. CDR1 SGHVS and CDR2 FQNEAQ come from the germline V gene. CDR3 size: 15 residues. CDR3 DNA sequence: TGTGCCAGCAGCAAAGGCGGACTAGCGGGAAATGAGCAGTTCTTC. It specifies CASSKGGLAGNEQFF.

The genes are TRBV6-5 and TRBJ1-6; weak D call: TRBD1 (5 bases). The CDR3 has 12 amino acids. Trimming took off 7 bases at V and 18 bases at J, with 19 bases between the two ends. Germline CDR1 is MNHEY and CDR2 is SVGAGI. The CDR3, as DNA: TGTGCCAGCAAAAACGAAAACGCCAGGGCCCACTTT. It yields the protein CASKNENARAHF.

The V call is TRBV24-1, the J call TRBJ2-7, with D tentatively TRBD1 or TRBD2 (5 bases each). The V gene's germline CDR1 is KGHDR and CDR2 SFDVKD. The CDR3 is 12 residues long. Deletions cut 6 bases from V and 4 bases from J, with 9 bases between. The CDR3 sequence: CATSSGGYEQYF. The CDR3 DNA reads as TGTGCCACCAGTAGTGGGGGTTACGAGCAGTACTTC.

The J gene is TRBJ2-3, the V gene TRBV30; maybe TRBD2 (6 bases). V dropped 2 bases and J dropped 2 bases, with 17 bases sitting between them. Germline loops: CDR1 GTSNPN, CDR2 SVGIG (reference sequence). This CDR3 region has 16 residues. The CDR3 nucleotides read TGTGCCTGGAGTAATGGTAGCGGAACCCCCACAGATACGCAGTATTTT. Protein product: CAWSNGSGTPTDTQYF.

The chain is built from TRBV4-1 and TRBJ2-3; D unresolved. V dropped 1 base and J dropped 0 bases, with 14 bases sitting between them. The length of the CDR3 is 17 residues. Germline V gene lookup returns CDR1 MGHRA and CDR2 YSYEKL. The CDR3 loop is CASSQVAVLFSTDTQYF. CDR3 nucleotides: TGCGCCAGCAGCCAAGTTGCAGTACTATTCAGCACAGATACGCAGTATTTT.

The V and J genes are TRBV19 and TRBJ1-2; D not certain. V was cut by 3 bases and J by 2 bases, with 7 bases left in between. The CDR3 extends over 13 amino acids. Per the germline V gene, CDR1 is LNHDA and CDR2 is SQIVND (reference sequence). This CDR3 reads CASSMGINYGYTF. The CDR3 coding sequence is TGTGCCAGTAGTATGGGAATCAACTATGGCTACACCTTC.